This T cell receptor beta chain was recorded in a study of T cell responses to AZD1222 COVID-19 vaccine. Study results and limitations: Just a handful of AZD1222 recipients were seropositive at baseline. Along spike, vaccine-associated CD4 TCRs were found throughout, with dominance at 160-218 and 743-854. Reports indicate that nearly half of spike-specific TCRs are directed at unmutated variant regions.

As for this clone: The antigen remains undetermined.

CDR3 length: 15 residues. The V gene's germline CDR1 is KGHSH and CDR2 LQKENI. Trimming removed 2 bases from V and 7 bases from J; junction bases left unmatched: 9. Generated by immunoSEQ multiplex PCR, the TCRdb table keeps only in-frame clones and is missing some. The sample records around 130,000 clones, over 90% being singletons. Sequencing was performed on peripheral blood, taken on day 0 of AZD1222 vaccination. This receptor was identified in an adult in good health. The genes are TRBV18 and TRBJ1-2, with 8 bases matching TRBD1. CDR3 coding DNA: TGTGCCAGCTCACCATCGTTTGACAGGGGCGGTGGCTACACCTTC. Its translation: CASSPSFDRGGGYTF. Full variable domain (outside the CDR3, taken from reference TRBV18 and TRBJ1-2): NAGVMQNPRHLVRRRGQEARLRCSPMKGHSHVYWYRQLPEEGLKFMVYLQKENIIDESGMPKERFSAEFPKEGPSILRIQQVVRGDSAAYFCASSPSFDRGGGYTFGSGTRLTVV.